This T cell receptor (beta chain) derives from a study of immune cell composition in non-small cell lung cancer. The repertoire was sequenced with immunoSEQ multiplex PCR; TCRdb's copy has only in-frame clones and lacks some. The table has 15,000 to 20,000 clones, 70% to 80% seen once; the top ten hold 7.5% to 10%. The CDR3 loop spans 18 amino acids. Only a few counts were recorded for this clone. Its antigen is currently unknown. Whole-study results and caveats: Adenocarcinomas with higher top tumour-associated clone frequency had more reactive TILs. About four fifths of squamous and about 31% of adenocarcinoma cases had tumour-associated clones >0.5%.

Normal lung sampling was at least 3 cm from the tumour, as distant as possible. Genomic DNA came from frozen unsorted single-cell suspensions. These data also featured in a second study, about CD4 T cells in lung cancer. That source notes: In vitro naive T-cell priming might explain some blood-derived responses.

This receptor was identified in a human donor with non-small cell lung cancer. Sequenced: non-adjacent lung tissue. The V call is TRBV12-1, the J call TRBJ1-2; the table's D call TRBD1 went unverified against the DNA. TRBV12-1 has pseudogene status. CDR3 in amino acids: CASSFGPGQGFSNYGYTF. CDR3 DNA sequence: TGTGCCAGCAGCTTTGGACCGGGACAGGGATTTTCTAACTATGGCTACACCTTC.